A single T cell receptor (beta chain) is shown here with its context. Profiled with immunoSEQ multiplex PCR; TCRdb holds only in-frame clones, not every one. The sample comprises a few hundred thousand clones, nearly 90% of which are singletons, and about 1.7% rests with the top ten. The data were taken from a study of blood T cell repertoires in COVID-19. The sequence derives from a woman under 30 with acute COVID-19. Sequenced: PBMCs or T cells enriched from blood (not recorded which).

This CDR3 is CASSNGGVSTDTQYF. CDR3 DNA: TGTGCCAGTAGTAATGGCGGGGTAAGCACAGATACGCAGTATTTT. The chain is built from TRBV19 and TRBJ2-3; the D gene is possibly TRBD2 (6 bases). Looked up from germline, CDR1 is LNHDA and CDR2 is SQIVND (reference sequence). CDR3 length equals 15 residues. V was cut by 4 bases and J by 0 bases, with 11 bases left in between.